A selection of T cell receptor beta chains follows, all from one sample in a study of cytomegalovirus exposure and HLA in healthy donors. Profiled with immunoSEQ multiplex PCR; TCRdb holds only in-frame clones, not every one. The sample includes 90,000 to 110,000 clones, about 90% of them seen just once. The material sequenced was PBMCs. All receptors come from a woman aged 18-35 years in good health and CMV-seronegative. Both conserved end residues are part of each CDR3. Fields, in order: D gene, clone size, J gene, V gene, CDR3 protein, CDR3 DNA. D genes are given only for firm matches. Only part of the rows carry a size: once, few, many, or a class if the clone is expanded.

TRBD2	-	TRBJ2-2	TRBV28	CAITSGGLNTGELFF	TGTGCCATTACTAGCGGGGGTTTGAACACCGGGGAGCTGTTTTTT
TRBD1	-	TRBJ2-7	TRBV7-2	CASSPRTGAGAYEQYF	TGTGCCAGCAGCCCAAGGACAGGGGCGGGGGCCTACGAGCAGTACTTC
-	-	TRBJ2-2	TRBV4-2	CASSQDIAETGELFF	TGTGCCAGCAGCCAAGATATAGCGGAGACCGGGGAGCTGTTTTTT
TRBD1	-	TRBJ2-7	TRBV4-2	CASSQDFGRGRGEQYF	TGTGCCAGCAGCCAAGATTTTGGCAGGGGGCGCGGCGAGCAGTACTTC
-	many	TRBJ2-7	TRBV28	CASSFLLEYEQYF	TGTGCCAGCAGTTTTCTGCTAGAGTACGAGCAGTACTTC
TRBD1	-	TRBJ1-3	TRBV5-1	CASRAGTGPSGNTIYF	TGCGCCAGCAGGGCCGGGACAGGGCCCTCTGGAAACACCATATATTTT
TRBD1	-	TRBJ1-2	TRBV14	CASSQVGQYYGYTF	TGTGCCAGCAGCCAAGTGGGACAGTACTATGGCTACACCTTC
-	-	TRBJ1-1	TRBV7-6	CASSLVPQSEAFF	TGTGCCAGCAGCTTAGTCCCACAGTCTGAAGCTTTCTTT
-	-	TRBJ2-3	TRBV19	CASSGAHYTDTQYF	TGTGCCAGTAGTGGGGCCCATTACACAGATACGCAGTATTTT
-	-	TRBJ1-5	TRBV7-3	CASSLIGQPQHF	TGTGCCAGCAGCTTAATCGGTCAGCCCCAGCATTTT
TRBD1	-	TRBJ1-4	TRBV28	CASSSPGQGEKLFF	TGTGCCAGCAGCTCCCCGGGACAGGGGGAAAAACTGTTTTTT
-	-	TRBJ1-1	TRBV27	CASTSNTEAFF	TGTGCCAGCACGTCGAACACTGAAGCTTTCTTT
TRBD2	-	TRBJ2-5	TRBV14	CASSRGTSGSGETQYF	TGTGCCAGCAGCCGCGGGACTAGCGGGAGTGGCGAGACCCAGTACTTC
-	-	TRBJ2-2	TRBV7-2	CASSFPPGELFF	TGTGCCAGCAGCTTCCCTCCCGGGGAGCTGTTTTTT
-	once	TRBJ2-4	TRBV7-2	CASSPRPRRDIQYF	TGTGCCAGCAGCCCCCGCCCGCGGCGAGACATTCAGTACTTC
-	-	TRBJ2-1	TRBV5-1	CASSLISGNEQFF	TGCGCCAGCAGCTTGATTTCGGGGAATGAGCAGTTCTTC
TRBD2	once	TRBJ2-3	TRBV28	CASTSPGRAIHGTDTQYF	TGTGCCAGCACTTCTCCCGGGAGGGCGATTCACGGCACAGATACGCAGTATTTT
-	-	TRBJ2-5	TRBV27	CASSLLDQETQYF	TGTGCCAGCAGTTTACTAGACCAAGAGACCCAGTACTTC
-	-	TRBJ1-4	TRBV28	CASSTVKFF	TGTGCCAGTTCTACCGTGAAGTTTTTT
TRBD2	once	TRBJ2-3	TRBV19	CASRETSGGAHTQYF	TGTGCCAGTAGGGAGACTAGCGGGGGGGCACATACGCAGTATTTT
TRBD1	-	TRBJ2-2	TRBV6-4	CASSWLAGGDTGELFF	TGTGCCAGCAGTTGGCTGGCAGGGGGTGACACCGGGGAGCTGTTTTTT
-	-	TRBJ2-7	TRBV9	CASSGGGALSYEQYF	TGTGCCAGCAGCGGCGGAGGAGCTCTTAGCTACGAGCAGTACTTC
-	once	TRBJ1-1	TRBV27	CASSSWNTEAFF	TGTGCCAGCAGTTCCTGGAACACTGAAGCTTTCTTT